The sequence of this T cell receptor beta chain was determined in a study of blood T cell repertoires in COVID-19. Data came from immunoSEQ multiplex PCR; TCRdb stores just in-frame clones and leaves some out. This table holds a few hundred thousand clones, around 83% found once. In this sample, this clone turned up a few times. V was shortened by 7 bases and J by 5 bases, with 12 bases between the two germline ends. The CDR3 has 13 amino acids. Germline assignment: CDR1 SGHVS and CDR2 FQNEAQ. This sequence was found in a woman aged 45-59 years who had been exposed to COVID-19. The genes are TRBV7-8 and TRBJ2-1; D might be TRBD2 (5 bases). The sequencing input was PBMCs or T cells enriched from blood (not recorded which). The CDR3 protein is CASTWYGNNEQFF. In DNA form, the CDR3 reads TGTGCCAGCACCTGGTACGGGAACAATGAGCAGTTCTTC.